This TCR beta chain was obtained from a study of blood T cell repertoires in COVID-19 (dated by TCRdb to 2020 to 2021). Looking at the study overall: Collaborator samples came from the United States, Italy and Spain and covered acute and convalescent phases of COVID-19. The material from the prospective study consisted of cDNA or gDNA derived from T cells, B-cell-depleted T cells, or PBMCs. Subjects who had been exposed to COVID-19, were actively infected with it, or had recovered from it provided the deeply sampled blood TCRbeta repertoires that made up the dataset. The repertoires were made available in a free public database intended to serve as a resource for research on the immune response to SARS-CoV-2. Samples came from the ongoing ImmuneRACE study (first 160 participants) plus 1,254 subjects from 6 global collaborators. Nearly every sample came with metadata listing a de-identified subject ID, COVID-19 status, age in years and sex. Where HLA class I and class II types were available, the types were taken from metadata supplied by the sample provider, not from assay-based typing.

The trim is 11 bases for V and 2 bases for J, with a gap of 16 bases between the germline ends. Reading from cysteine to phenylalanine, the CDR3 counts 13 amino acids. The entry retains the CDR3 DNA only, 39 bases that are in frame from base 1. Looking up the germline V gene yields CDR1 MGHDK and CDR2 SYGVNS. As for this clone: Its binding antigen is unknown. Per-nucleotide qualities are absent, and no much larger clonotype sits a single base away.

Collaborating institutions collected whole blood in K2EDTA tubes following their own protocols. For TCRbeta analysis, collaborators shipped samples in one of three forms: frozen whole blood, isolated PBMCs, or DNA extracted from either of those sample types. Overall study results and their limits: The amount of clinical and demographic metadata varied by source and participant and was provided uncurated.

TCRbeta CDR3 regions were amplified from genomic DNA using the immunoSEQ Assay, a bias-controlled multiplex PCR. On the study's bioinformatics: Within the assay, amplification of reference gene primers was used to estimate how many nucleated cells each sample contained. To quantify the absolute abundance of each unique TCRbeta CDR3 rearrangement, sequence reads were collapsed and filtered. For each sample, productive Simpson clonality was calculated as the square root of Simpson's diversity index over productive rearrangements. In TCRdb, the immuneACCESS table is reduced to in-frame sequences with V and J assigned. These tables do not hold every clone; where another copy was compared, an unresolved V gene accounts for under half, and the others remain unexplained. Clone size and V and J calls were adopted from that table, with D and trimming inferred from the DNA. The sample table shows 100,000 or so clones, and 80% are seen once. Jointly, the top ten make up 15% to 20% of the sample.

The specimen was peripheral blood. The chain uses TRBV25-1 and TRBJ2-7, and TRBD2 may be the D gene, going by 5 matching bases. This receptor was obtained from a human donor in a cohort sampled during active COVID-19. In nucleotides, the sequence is TGTGCCGCCCGGGAATTCATTGCCTACGAGCAGTACTTC. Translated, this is CAAREFIAYEQYF.